This TCR beta chain stems from a study of molecular identifiers for immune sequencing clone quantification. Across the study: Four of five RNA aliquots from around 18,000 or 91,000 naive CD8 T cells were sequenced. Study observations and caveats: Effector cells kept over 98% of their molecules in clones above 20 RNA copies, while naive cells kept under 1% there. Highly expanded clone sizes could be underestimated by identical TCR molecules sharing a barcode.

Libraries of bulk TCR were made by previously described methods (with listed TCR primers). MiXCR, applied by TCRdb to the PCR reads, yields one record per CDR3 protein. This table has about 510,000 distinct CDR3 sequences, around 23% appearing once. The CDR3 sequence is 13 residues long. The V end lost 6 bases, the J end lost 1 base, and 9 bases lay between the germline ends. This clonotype has more than one count but fewer than ten. Its antigen is undetermined. The chain is built from TRBV12-3 or TRBV12-4 and TRBJ1-1; D not certain. The sequenced sample consisted of naive CD8+ T cells from blood, with Jurkat cell RNA spiked in. The subset was: FACS-sorted CD8+CD4-CCR7+CD45RA+ naive T cells. The clonotype comes from a human donor in good health. Some libraries in this study had Jurkat cell RNA spiked in. The CDR3 nucleotides are TGTGCCAGCAGCCCGAGTGCGAACACTGAAGCTTTCTTT. Its protein is CASSPSANTEAFF.